The next 19 T cell receptor beta chains were all read from a single sample in a study of OX40 agonist ivuxolimab in advanced cancers. The receptor library was made with the immunoSEQ multiplex PCR assay. Drawn from immuneACCESS, this table holds only the in-frame rearrangements with V and J called that TCRdb kept. Clones are partly lost; checked studies trace under half to an unresolved V gene and leave the rest unexplained. The sample profile shows more than 55,000 clones; nearly 90% of them were found once. Clones ranked in the top ten supply more than 5% of the sample. Sequencing was performed on CD4+ or CD8+ T cells sorted from blood, taken in a trial of the OX40 agonist ivuxolimab. These receptors all come from an adult with an advanced solid tumor such as melanoma, head and neck, liver or kidney cancer.

The genes are TRBV5-1 and TRBJ1-6; weak D call: TRBD1 (5 bases). Germline values: CDR1 SGHRS, CDR2 YFSETQ. The ends were cut back, 2 bases at V and 6 bases at J, with 12 bases in the middle. The CDR3 contains 15 residues. DNA for the CDR3: TGCGCCAGCAGCTTTTCCGGGGCGTCTAATTCACCCCTCCACTTT. It is translated as CASSFSGASNSPLHF.

The sample holds a few counts of this clone. The chain employs TRBV20-1 and TRBJ1-1; D is unclear. Germline-derived CDR1 and CDR2 are DFQATT and SNEGSKA (reference sequence). This CDR3 comprises 10 residues. The V and J ends lost 7 bases and 11 bases respectively, with 14 bases between them. The CDR3 DNA reads TGCAGTGTTGACCAGCTTCGGGCTTTCTTT. Its translation is CSVDQLRAFF.

CDR3 nucleotide sequence: TGTGCCAGCAGCAACTGGGACGCGAGCTCCTACGAGCAGTACTTC. Protein sequence: CASSNWDASSYEQYF. The J gene is TRBJ2-7, the V gene TRBV7-9; D may match TRBD1 or TRBD2 (5 bases each). The V and J ends lost 5 bases and 0 bases respectively, with 14 bases between them. CDR3 length equals 15 residues. Per germline, CDR1 SEHNR and CDR2 FQNEAQ (reference sequence). Based on the CDR3 plus reference TRBV7-9 and TRBJ2-7, the full variable domain is DTGVSQNPRHKITKRGQNVTFRCDPISEHNRLYWYRQTLGQGPEFLTYFQNEAQLEKSRLLSDRFSAERPKGSFSTLEIQRTEQGDSAMYLCASSNWDASSYEQYFGPGTRLTVT.

The V call is TRBV11-2, the J call TRBJ1-2, with no clear D. V was trimmed by 1 base and J by 2 bases, leaving 11 bases between them. This CDR3 comprises 15 residues. Germline lookup yields CDR1 SGHAT and CDR2 FQNNGV. DNA of the CDR3: TGTGCCAGCAGCTTAGGGGTGACGGGAAACTATGGCTACACCTTC. Its protein product is CASSLGVTGNYGYTF.

In this sample, this clone turned up a few times. The gene calls are TRBV6-6 and TRBJ2-4; TRBD2 is a possible D gene (6 bases). The CDR3 covers 15 residues. Germline-derived CDR1 and CDR2 are MNHNY and SVGAGI (reference sequence). The V and J ends lost 0 bases and 3 bases respectively, with 9 bases between them. The CDR3, as DNA: TGTGCCAGCAGTTACTCCGGGGAGGACAAAAACATTCAGTACTTC. Translating it yields CASSYSGEDKNIQYF.

In its sample, this clone was seen a few times. The chain employs TRBV7-9 and TRBJ2-7; D call uncertain. Germline values: CDR1 SEHNR, CDR2 FQNEAQ (reference sequence). This CDR3 spans 14 amino acids. Trimming shortened V by 3 bases and J by 1 base, and 10 bases separated the two germline ends. CDR3 nucleotide sequence: TGTGCCAGCAGCTTGTGGGTCCAGTCCTACGAGCAGTACTTC. This codes for CASSLWVQSYEQYF. The full variable domain, rest sourced from reference TRBV7-9 and TRBJ2-7, is DTGVSQNPRHKITKRGQNVTFRCDPISEHNRLYWYRQTLGQGPEFLTYFQNEAQLEKSRLLSDRFSAERPKGSFSTLEIQRTEQGDSAMYLCASSLWVQSYEQYFGPGTRLTVT.

This chain uses TRBV25-1 with TRBJ2-6, with D possibly matching TRBD1 (5 bases). The germline V and J ends were trimmed by 3 bases and 0 bases, with 12 bases remaining between them. The CDR3 spans 17 residues. Germline V gene data show CDR1 as MGHDK and CDR2 as SYGVNS. DNA of the CDR3: TGTGCCAGCAGTGATCAGGGTCCCTTCTCTGGGGCCAACGTCCTGACTTTC. Residues: CASSDQGPFSGANVLTF.

A few counts support this clone. A junction end diverges from the germline sequence, so it may reflect a read error. The V gene is TRBV7-7, the J gene TRBJ2-3; D is ambiguous. Germline loops: CDR1 SSHAT, CDR2 FNYEAQ (reference sequence). The CDR3 covers 13 residues. In DNA, the CDR3 is TGTGCTAGCAGCGACCGCCACGGGGATACGCAGTATTTT. Encoded protein: CASSDRHGDTQYF.

CDR3 coding DNA: TGTGCCAGCAGCGTAGCGGCAGGGGGCAAATATACTGGAAACACCATATATTTT. Encoded protein: CASSVAAGGKYTGNTIYF. The J gene is TRBJ1-3, the V gene TRBV9; TRBD1 matches at 8 bases. Germline V gene sequence: CDR1 SGDLS, CDR2 YYNGEE. V was clipped by 0 bases and J by 2 bases; unmatched bases: 10. The CDR3 runs 18 residues.

V is TRBV7-2 and J is TRBJ1-5, with D possibly TRBD1 on 5 matching bases. CDR1 and CDR2 from the germline V gene are SGHTA and FQGNSA. This CDR3 is 15 amino acids long. Trimming left V 4 bases short and J 2 bases short, with 12 bases between. CDR3 bases: TGTGCCAGCAGCTCTCCAGGGTCGGGCAATCAGCCCCAGCATTTT. Amino acids: CASSSPGSGNQPQHF. Looking up the rest from reference TRBV7-2 and TRBJ1-5 gives the full variable domain: GAGVSQSPSNKVTEKGKDVELRCDPISGHTALYWYRQSLGQGLEFLIYFQGNSAPDKSGLPSDRFSAERTGGSVSTLTIQRTQQEDSAVYLCASSSPGSGNQPQHFGDGTRLSIL.

The V and J genes are TRBV28 and TRBJ1-2; TRBD1 agrees at 7 bases. From germline, CDR1 is MDHEN and CDR2 SYDVKM. J lost 7 bases, V lost 5 bases, and 7 bases had no gene match. The CDR3 contains 13 residues. CDR3 coding DNA: TGTGCCAGCAGTCAAGACAGGGTGTCTGGCTACACCTTC. Translated, it gives CASSQDRVSGYTF.

This clone appeared a single time. The rearrangement joins TRBV28 to TRBJ2-5; 7 positions match TRBD2. The ends lost 10 bases at V and 5 bases at J; junction bases unmatched: 13. The CDR3 is made up of 14 amino acids. Germline assignment: CDR1 MDHEN and CDR2 SYDVKM. Written as DNA, the CDR3 is TGTGCCATTCGGGGGGAGGGAGGAAGGGAGACCCAGTACTTC. It codes for CAIRGEGGRETQYF.

This chain joins TRBV30 and TRBJ1-2; the match to TRBD1 covers 7 bases. The CDR3 is 16 residues long. The germline V gene has CDR1 GTSNPN and CDR2 SVGIG (reference sequence). Trimming at V came to 4 bases and at J to 3 bases, leaving 14 bases not matched to a gene. CDR3 DNA sequence: TGTGCCTGGACAGGAAACAGGGGCGATCTCGACTATGGCTACACCTTC. Protein product: CAWTGNRGDLDYGYTF. Combining the CDR3 with reference TRBV30 and TRBJ1-2 gives the whole variable domain SQTIHQWPATLVQPVGSPLSLECTVEGTSNPNLYWYRQAAGRGLQLLFYSVGIGQISSEVPQNLSASRPQDRQFILSSKKLLLSDSGFYLCAWTGNRGDLDYGYTFGSGTRLTVV.

This clone occurred once. This chain connects TRBV30 to TRBJ2-7; 12 nucleotides agree with TRBD1. The germline V gene encodes CDR1 GTSNPN and CDR2 SVGIG (reference sequence). V trimming: 7 bases; J trimming: 3 bases; junction bases outside the gene matches: 4. The length of the CDR3 is 13 residues. Here the CDR3 reads CASRDRGLYEQYF. CDR3 coding DNA: TGTGCCTCCCGGGACAGGGGGCTCTACGAGCAGTACTTC.

This clone was observed a handful of times. V is TRBV10-2 and J is TRBJ1-1, with D maybe TRBD1 (5 bases). The V end was cut by 0 bases, the J end by 11 bases, with 13 bases between. Per the germline V gene, CDR1 is WSHSY and CDR2 is SAAADI. CDR3 length: 13 amino acids. CDR3 DNA: TGCGCCAGCAGTGAGTCTGACAGCCTGAGGGCTTTCTTT. Protein product: CASSESDSLRAFF.

The chain links TRBV9 to TRBJ1-6; the D gene is possibly TRBD1 (5 bases). This CDR3 is 14 amino acids long. Per the germline V gene, CDR1 is SGDLS and CDR2 is YYNGEE. Trimming stripped 3 bases from V and 5 bases from J, with 9 bases between. The CDR3 loop reads CASSAGTNNSPLHF. The CDR3 DNA sequence: TGTGCCAGCAGCGCCGGGACCAATAATTCACCCCTCCACTTT.

The chain carries TRBV11-1 and TRBJ2-6; D is unresolved. Germline V lookup: CDR1 SGHAT, CDR2 FQDESV (reference sequence). This CDR3 is 16 amino acids long. V was cut by 4 bases and J by 0 bases, with 10 bases left in between. CDR3 loop: CASSSLVGSGANVLTF. The DNA for the CDR3 is TGTGCCAGCAGCTCGCTGGTCGGCTCTGGGGCCAACGTCCTGACTTTC. Supplemented by reference TRBV11-1 and TRBJ2-6, the full variable domain reads EAEVAQSPRYKITEKSQAVAFWCDPISGHATLYWYRQILGQGPELLVQFQDESVVDDSQLPKDRFSAERLKGVDSTLKIQPAELGDSAMYLCASSSLVGSGANVLTFGAGSRLTVL.

The chain uses TRBV19 and TRBJ1-2; no reliable D call. CDR3 length: 15 amino acids. V was shortened by 1 base and J by 6 bases, with 15 bases between the two germline ends. CDR1 is LNHDA and CDR2 is SQIVND in the germline V gene (reference sequence). The CDR3: CASSIGGKAGHGYTF. The CDR3 nucleotides are TGTGCCAGTAGTATAGGCGGGAAGGCCGGCCATGGCTACACCTTC.

The rearrangement uses TRBV5-1 and TRBJ2-1; 7 nucleotides line up with TRBD2. The V and J ends lost 0 bases and 0 bases, in that order; junction bases with no gene match: 3. Looked up from germline, CDR1 is SGHRS and CDR2 is YFSETQ. There are 16 residues in the CDR3. The CDR3 nucleotides read TGCGCCAGCAGCTTGGGAGCGGGGTCCTCCTACAATGAGCAGTTCTTC. Translation: CASSLGAGSSYNEQFF.